This T cell receptor beta chain was sequenced for a study of long-term antiretroviral therapy in people with HIV. The libraries were made with immunoSEQ v3.0 at survey level. This table comes from immunoSEQ multiplex PCR, and its TCRdb copy is limited to in-frame clones, with some not included. This table has fewer than 40,000 clones, 86% appearing once. This clone was observed once. Its antigen is as yet unknown. Study findings and constraints: Collection spanned 2004 to 2017; ART regimens may be less effective than current ones.

The TCR comes from a woman in her 50s with HIV. This specimen consisted of unsorted PBMCs, obtained 1.2 years after starting antiretroviral therapy.

Written as DNA, the CDR3 is TGCGCCAGCAGCTTGCTCCCAGCGGGGGGCTCGGAGACCCAGTACTTC. This gives the protein CASSLLPAGGSETQYF. This chain links TRBV5-1 with TRBJ2-5; 9 nucleotides agree with TRBD2. V gave up 1 base and J gave up 5 bases; unmatched junction bases: 9. From germline, CDR1 is SGHRS and CDR2 YFSETQ. The CDR3 is made up of 16 amino acids. The full variable domain, rest sourced from reference TRBV5-1 and TRBJ2-5, is KAGVTQTPRYLIKTRGQQVTLSCSPISGHRSVSWYQQTPGQGLQFLFEYFSETQRNKGNFPGRFSGRQFSNSRSEMNVSTLELGDSALYLCASSLLPAGGSETQYFGPGTRLLVL.